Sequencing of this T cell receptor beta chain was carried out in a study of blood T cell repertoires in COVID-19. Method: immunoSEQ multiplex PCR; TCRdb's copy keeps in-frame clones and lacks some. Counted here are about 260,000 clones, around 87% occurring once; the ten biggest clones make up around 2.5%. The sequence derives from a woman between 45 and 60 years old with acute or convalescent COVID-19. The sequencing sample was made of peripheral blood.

The CDR3: CASSPPTGGTWAKNIQYF. Here the CDR3 DNA reads TGTGCCAGCAGCCCCCCCACAGGGGGCACTTGGGCCAAAAACATTCAGTACTTC. This chain uses TRBV11-2 with TRBJ2-4, with 9 bases lining up with TRBD1. J gave up 1 base and V 5 bases, and 12 bases lay outside the gene matches. The CDR3 totals 18 residues. In germline, CDR1 is SGHAT, CDR2 FQNNGV.